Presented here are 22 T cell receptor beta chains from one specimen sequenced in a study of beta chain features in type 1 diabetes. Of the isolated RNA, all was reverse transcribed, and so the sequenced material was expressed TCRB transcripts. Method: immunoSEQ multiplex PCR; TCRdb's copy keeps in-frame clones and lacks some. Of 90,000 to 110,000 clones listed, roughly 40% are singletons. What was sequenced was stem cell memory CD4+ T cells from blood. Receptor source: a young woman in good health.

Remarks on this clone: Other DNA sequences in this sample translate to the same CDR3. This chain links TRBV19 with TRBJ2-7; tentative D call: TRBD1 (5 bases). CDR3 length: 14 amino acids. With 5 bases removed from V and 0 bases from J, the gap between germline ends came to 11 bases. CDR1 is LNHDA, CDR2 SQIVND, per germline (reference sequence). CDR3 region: CASSPRVGSYEQYF. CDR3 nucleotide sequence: TGTGCCAGTAGTCCCAGGGTAGGCTCCTACGAGCAGTACTTC. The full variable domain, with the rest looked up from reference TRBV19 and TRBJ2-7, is DGGITQSPKYLFRKEGQNVTLSCEQNLNHDAMYWYRQDPGQGLRLIYYSQIVNDFQKGDIAEGYSVSREKKESFPLTVTSAQKNPTAFYLCASSPRVGSYEQYFGPGTRLTVT.

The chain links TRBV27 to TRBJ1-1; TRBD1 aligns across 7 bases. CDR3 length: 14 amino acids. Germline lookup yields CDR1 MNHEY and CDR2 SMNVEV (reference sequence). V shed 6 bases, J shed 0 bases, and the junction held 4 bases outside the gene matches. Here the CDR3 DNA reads TGTGCCAGCAGCAAGGGACAGATGAACACTGAAGCTTTCTTT. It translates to CASSKGQMNTEAFF.

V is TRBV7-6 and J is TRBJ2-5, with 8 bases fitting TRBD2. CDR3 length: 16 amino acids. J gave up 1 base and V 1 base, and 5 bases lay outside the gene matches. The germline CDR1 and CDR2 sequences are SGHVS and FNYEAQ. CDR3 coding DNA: TGTGCCAGCAGCTTAGGGCCGGGAGGGGTCCAAGAGACCCAGTACTTC. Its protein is CASSLGPGGVQETQYF.

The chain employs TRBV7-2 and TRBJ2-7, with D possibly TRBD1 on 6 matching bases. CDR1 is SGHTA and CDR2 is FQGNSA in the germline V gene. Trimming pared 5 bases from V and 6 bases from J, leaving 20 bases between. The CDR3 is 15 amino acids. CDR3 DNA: TGTGCCAGCAGCCACCGGACAGTTCGTGTCTCCGAGCAGTACTTC. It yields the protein CASSHRTVRVSEQYF.

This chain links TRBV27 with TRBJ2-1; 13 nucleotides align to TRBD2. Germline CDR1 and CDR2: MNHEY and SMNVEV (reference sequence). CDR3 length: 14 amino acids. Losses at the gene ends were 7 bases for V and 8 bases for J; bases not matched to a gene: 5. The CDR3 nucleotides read TGTGCCAGCAAAACTAGCGGGAGGGCCGATGAGCAGTTCTTC. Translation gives CASKTSGRADEQFF.

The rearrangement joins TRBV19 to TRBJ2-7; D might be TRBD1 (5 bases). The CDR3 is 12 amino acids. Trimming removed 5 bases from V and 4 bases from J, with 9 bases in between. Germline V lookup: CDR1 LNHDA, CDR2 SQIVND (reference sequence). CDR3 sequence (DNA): TGTGCCAGTAGTTCTCAGGGTTACGAGCAGTACTTC. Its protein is CASSSQGYEQYF. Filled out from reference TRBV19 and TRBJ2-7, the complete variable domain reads DGGITQSPKYLFRKEGQNVTLSCEQNLNHDAMYWYRQDPGQGLRLIYYSQIVNDFQKGDIAEGYSVSREKKESFPLTVTSAQKNPTAFYLCASSSQGYEQYFGPGTRLTVT.

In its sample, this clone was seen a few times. CDR3 residues: CASSYHGAFSYEQYF. CDR3 nucleotides: TGTGCCAGCAGTTACCATGGAGCTTTCTCCTACGAGCAGTACTTC. The rearrangement uses TRBV6-6 and TRBJ2-7; D gene unclear. CDR1 MNHNY and CDR2 SVGAGI come from the germline V gene (reference sequence). The CDR3 loop spans 15 amino acids. V lost 2 bases, J lost 0 bases, and 11 bases lay in between.

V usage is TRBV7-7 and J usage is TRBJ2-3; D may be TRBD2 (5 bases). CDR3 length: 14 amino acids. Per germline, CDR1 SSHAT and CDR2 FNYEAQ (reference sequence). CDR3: CASSLGLATDTQYF. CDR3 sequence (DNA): TGTGCTAGCTCCCTCGGTCTAGCCACAGATACGCAGTATTTT.

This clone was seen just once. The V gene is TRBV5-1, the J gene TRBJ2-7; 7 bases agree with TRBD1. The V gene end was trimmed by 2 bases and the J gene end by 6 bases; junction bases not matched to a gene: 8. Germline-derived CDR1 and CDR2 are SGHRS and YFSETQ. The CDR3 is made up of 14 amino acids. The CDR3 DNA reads TGCGCCAGCAGCTTAGGGACAGCCGGACGCGAGCAGTACTTC. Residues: CASSLGTAGREQYF.

The CDR3 DNA reads as TGCAGTGCCTTCCGGAACATTCAGTACTTC. Protein sequence: CSAFRNIQYF. This chain links TRBV20-1 with TRBJ2-4, with unresolved D. Per the germline V gene, CDR1 is DFQATT and CDR2 is SNEGSKA (reference sequence). The CDR3 runs 10 residues. Trimming removed 6 bases at V and 7 bases at J, with 7 bases between.

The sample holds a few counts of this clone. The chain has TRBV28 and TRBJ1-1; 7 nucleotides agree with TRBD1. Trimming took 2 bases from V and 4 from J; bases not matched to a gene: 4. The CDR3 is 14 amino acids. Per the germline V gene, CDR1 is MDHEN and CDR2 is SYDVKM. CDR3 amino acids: CASSLGDRATEAFF. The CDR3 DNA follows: TGTGCCAGCAGTTTAGGAGACAGGGCCACTGAAGCTTTCTTT.

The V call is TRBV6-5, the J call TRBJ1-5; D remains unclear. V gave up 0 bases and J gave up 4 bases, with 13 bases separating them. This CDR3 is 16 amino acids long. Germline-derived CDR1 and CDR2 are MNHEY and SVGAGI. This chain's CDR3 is CASSYSGSSGNQPQHF. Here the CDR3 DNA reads TGTGCCAGCAGTTACTCGGGGTCCAGCGGTAATCAGCCCCAGCATTTT.

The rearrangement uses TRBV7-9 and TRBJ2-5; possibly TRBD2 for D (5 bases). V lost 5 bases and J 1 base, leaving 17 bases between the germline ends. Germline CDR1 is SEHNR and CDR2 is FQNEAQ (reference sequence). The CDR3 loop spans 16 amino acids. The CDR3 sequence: CASSPPMLAAQETQYF. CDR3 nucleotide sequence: TGTGCCAGCAGCCCCCCAATGCTAGCAGCCCAAGAGACCCAGTACTTC.

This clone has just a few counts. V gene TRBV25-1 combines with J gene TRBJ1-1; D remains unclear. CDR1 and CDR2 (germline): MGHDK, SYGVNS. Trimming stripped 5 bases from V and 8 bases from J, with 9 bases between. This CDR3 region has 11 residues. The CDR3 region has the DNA TGTGCCAGCAGTATGAACAACGAAGCTTTCTTT. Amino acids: CASSMNNEAFF.

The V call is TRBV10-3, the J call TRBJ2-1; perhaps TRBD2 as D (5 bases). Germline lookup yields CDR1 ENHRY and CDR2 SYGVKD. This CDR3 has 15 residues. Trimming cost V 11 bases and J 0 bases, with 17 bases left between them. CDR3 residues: CASLGSDYSYNEQFF. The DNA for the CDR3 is TGTGCCTCCCTTGGGAGCGACTACTCCTACAATGAGCAGTTCTTC.

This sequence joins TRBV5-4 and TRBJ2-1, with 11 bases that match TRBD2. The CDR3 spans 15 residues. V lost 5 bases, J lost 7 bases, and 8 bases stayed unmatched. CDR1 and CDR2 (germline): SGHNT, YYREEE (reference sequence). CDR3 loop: CASSSLAGGPNEQFF. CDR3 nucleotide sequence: TGTGCCAGCAGTTCTCTAGCGGGAGGCCCTAATGAGCAGTTCTTC.

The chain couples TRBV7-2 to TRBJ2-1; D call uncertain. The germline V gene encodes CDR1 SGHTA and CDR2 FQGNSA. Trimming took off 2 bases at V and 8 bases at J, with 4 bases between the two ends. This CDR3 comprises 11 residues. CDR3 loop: CASSLHYEQFF. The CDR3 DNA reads TGTGCCAGCAGCTTACATTATGAGCAGTTCTTC.

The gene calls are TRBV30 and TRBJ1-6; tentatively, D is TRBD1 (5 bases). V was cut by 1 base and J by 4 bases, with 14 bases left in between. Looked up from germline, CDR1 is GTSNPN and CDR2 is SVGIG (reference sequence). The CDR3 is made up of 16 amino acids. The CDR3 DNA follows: TGTGCCTGGAGTGGAACAGGCATCGGTTATAATTCACCCCTCCACTTT. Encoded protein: CAWSGTGIGYNSPLHF.

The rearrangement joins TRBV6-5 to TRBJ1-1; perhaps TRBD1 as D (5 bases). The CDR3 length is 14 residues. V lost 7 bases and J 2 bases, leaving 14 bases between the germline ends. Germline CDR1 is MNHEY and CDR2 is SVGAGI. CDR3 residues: CASTRDSTNTEAFF. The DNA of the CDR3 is TGTGCCAGCACCAGGGACTCCACTAACACTGAAGCTTTCTTT.

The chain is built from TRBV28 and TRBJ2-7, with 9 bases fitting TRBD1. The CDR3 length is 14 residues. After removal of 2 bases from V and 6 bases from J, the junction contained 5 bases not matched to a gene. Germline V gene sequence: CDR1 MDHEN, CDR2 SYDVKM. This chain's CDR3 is CASSLGTGYSEQYF. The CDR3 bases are TGTGCCAGCAGTTTAGGGACAGGGTACAGCGAGCAGTACTTC.

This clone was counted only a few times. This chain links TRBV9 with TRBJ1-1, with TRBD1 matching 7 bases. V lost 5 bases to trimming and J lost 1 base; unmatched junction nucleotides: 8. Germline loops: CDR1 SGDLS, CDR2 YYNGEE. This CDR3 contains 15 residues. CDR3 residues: CASSAVRQGNTEAFF. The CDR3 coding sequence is TGTGCCAGCAGTGCCGTAAGACAGGGGAACACTGAAGCTTTCTTT.

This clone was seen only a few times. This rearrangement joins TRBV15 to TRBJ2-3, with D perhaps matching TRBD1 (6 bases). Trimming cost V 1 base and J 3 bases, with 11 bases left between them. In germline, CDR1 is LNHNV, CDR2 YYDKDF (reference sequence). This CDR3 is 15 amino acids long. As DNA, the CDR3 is TGTGCCACCAGCAGAGTTACAGGGCAAACAGATACGCAGTATTTT. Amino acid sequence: CATSRVTGQTDTQYF.